The 2 T cell receptor beta chains presented below share a single source sample, sequenced in a study of vaccination and CD4 T cells after COVID-19. Antigen specificity for these receptors is unknown. Scientists ran DNA taken from cultured CD4+ T cells through the Oncomine TCR Beta short-read assay for sequencing. TCRdb passed the PCR reads through MiXCR, listing each CDR3 protein once. This table has about 19,000 distinct CDR3 sequences, around 80% appearing once. Described treatment: roughly 10-day PBMC culture with coronavirus spike peptide pools or control peptides (ViraFEST assay). Here the sequenced sample was CD4+ T cells from blood, cultured in vitro, taken after SARS-CoV-2 vaccination. Every receptor here comes from a human donor who received a COVID-19 vaccine.

V and J are TRBV6-5 and TRBJ2-7; D not certain. Trimming shortened V by 4 bases and J by 6 bases, and 10 bases separated the two germline ends. Germline V CDR1 and CDR2: MNHEY, SVGAGI. This CDR3 has 12 amino acids. CDR3 residues: CASSSRLREQYF. DNA of the CDR3: TGTGCCAGCAGTTCCCGATTGCGCGAGCAGTACTTC.

J is TRBJ2-2 and V is TRBV24-1; 9 bases map to TRBD1. The germline V gene has CDR1 KGHDR and CDR2 SFDVKD. The CDR3 spans 17 residues. V lost 6 bases, J lost 4 bases, and 11 bases stayed unmatched. The CDR3 is CATSPRAGQGSTGELFF. CDR3 DNA: TGTGCCACCAGTCCTCGGGCGGGACAGGGTAGCACCGGGGAGCTGTTTTTT.